These 32 T cell receptor beta chains share one sample of origin, sequenced in a study of radiation and T cells in renal cell carcinoma. Produced via immunoSEQ multiplex PCR; TCRdb's table is partial and in-frame only. The sample holds 100,000 to 150,000 clones, roughly 80% seen once. The time point here: baseline pretreatment blood. As to treatment: 15 Gy SBRT to primary tumor, nephrectomy 4 weeks later. Sample: blood, taken from a patient whose treatment included radiotherapy and nephrectomy. Receptor source: a woman aged 55-75 years with renal cell carcinoma.

CDR3 in amino acids: CASSQELQGPNSPLHF. The CDR3 coding sequence is TGCGCCAGCAGCCAGGAGCTACAGGGGCCGAATTCACCCCTCCACTTT. The chain recombines TRBV4-3 with TRBJ1-6; 7 bases fit TRBD1. The CDR3 spans 16 residues. In germline, CDR1 is LGHNA, CDR2 YSLEER. J gave up 7 bases and V 3 bases, and 9 bases lay outside the gene matches.

The chain has TRBV7-9 and TRBJ2-3; D tentatively fits TRBD1 or TRBD2 (6 bases each). CDR1 SEHNR and CDR2 FQNEAQ come from the germline V gene (reference sequence). The V and J ends lost 4 bases and 6 bases respectively, with 11 bases between them. This CDR3 is built from 13 residues. The CDR3 is CASSWGAEDTQYF. CDR3 in DNA: TGTGCCAGCAGCTGGGGGGCCGAGGATACGCAGTATTTT.

The J gene is TRBJ1-2, the V gene TRBV5-1; 8 bases fit TRBD1. Germline lookup yields CDR1 SGHRS and CDR2 YFSETQ. V dropped 4 bases and J dropped 7; count of bases not matched to a gene: 9. The CDR3 contains 14 residues. The CDR3 DNA follows: TGCGCCAGCAGCGGAGGGACAGGTGTTATTGGCTACACCTTC. Residues: CASSGGTGVIGYTF.

This CDR3 reads CAEGQRQITDTQYF. CDR3 sequence (DNA): TGTGCCGAGGGGCAGAGACAAATCACAGATACGCAGTATTTT. This rearrangement joins TRBV18 to TRBJ2-3; the D call may be TRBD1 or TRBD2 (5 bases each). CDR3 length equals 14 residues. The V gene's germline CDR1 is KGHSH and CDR2 LQKENI. With 11 bases removed from V and 2 bases from J, the gap between germline ends came to 17 bases.

The V call is TRBV7-6, the J call TRBJ2-1; TRBD2 matches 11 bases. Germline V lookup: CDR1 SGHVS, CDR2 FNYEAQ. The trim removed 5 bases at V and 2 bases at J, leaving 5 bases unmatched. The length of the CDR3 is 16 residues. The CDR3 region is CASSAPGLAAYNEQFF. The CDR3 DNA is TGTGCCAGCAGCGCTCCGGGACTAGCGGCCTACAATGAGCAGTTCTTC.

CDR3 in amino acids: CASSLDPLNTEAFF. In nucleotides, the CDR3 is TGTGCCAGCAGCTTAGATCCGTTGAACACTGAAGCTTTCTTT. The chain employs TRBV11-3 and TRBJ1-1; D gene uncertain. The germline V gene has CDR1 SGHNT and CDR2 YENEEA. V gave up 0 bases and J gave up 0 bases, with 5 bases separating them. This CDR3 region has 14 residues.

The chain joins TRBV7-2 to TRBJ2-7; D ambiguous. This CDR3 has 14 residues. Germline CDR1 reads SGHTA; CDR2 reads FQGNSA. Trimming removed 6 bases from V and 0 bases from J, with 12 bases in between. The CDR3 region has the DNA TGTGCCAGCAGTCGTGACCTTGCCTCCTACGAGCAGTACTTC. Translation gives CASSRDLASYEQYF.

The V gene is TRBV5-5, the J gene TRBJ1-5; D gene uncertain. The germline gives CDR1 SGHKS, CDR2 YYEKEE (reference sequence). This CDR3 has 15 amino acids. The V end lost 2 bases, the J end lost 5 bases, and 14 bases lay between the germline ends. The CDR3 here is CASSLVATSDQPQHF. CDR3 bases: TGTGCCAGCAGCTTAGTGGCCACGTCTGATCAGCCCCAGCATTTT.

The chain combines TRBV5-5 with TRBJ2-1; tentatively, D is TRBD2 (7 bases). V was clipped by 0 bases and J by 0 bases, with 13 bases between them. This CDR3 is 17 amino acids long. In germline, CDR1 is SGHKS, CDR2 YYEKEE (reference sequence). CDR3: CASSLGPGGLSYNEQFF. CDR3 sequence (DNA): TGTGCCAGCAGCTTGGGTCCCGGGGGGCTCTCCTACAATGAGCAGTTCTTC. Full variable domain (rest looked up from reference TRBV5-5 and TRBJ2-1): DAGVTQSPTHLIKTRGQQVTLRCSPISGHKSVSWYQQVLGQGPQFIFQYYEKEERGRGNFPDRFSARQFPNYSSELNVNALLLGDSALYLCASSLGPGGLSYNEQFFGPGTRLTVL.

The chain uses TRBV18 and TRBJ2-5, with 8 bases aligning to TRBD1. The DNA end is more similar to TRBJ2-7, so the J call may be wrong. The CDR3 extends over 14 amino acids. Germline V gene lookup returns CDR1 KGHSH and CDR2 LQKENI. Here the CDR3 DNA reads TGTGCCAGCTCACCCGGGACAGGCGGGGACGAGCAGTACTTC. As protein: CASSPGTGGDEQYF.

Only one count was recorded for this clone. V usage is TRBV7-2 and J usage is TRBJ2-7; 15 bases are a match to TRBD2. CDR3 length: 18 amino acids. Germline V lookup: CDR1 SGHTA, CDR2 FQGNSA. Trimming cost V 5 bases and J 4 bases; bases outside gene matches: 12. The CDR3 loop is CASSRGTSGRTTLYEQYF. CDR3 coding DNA: TGTGCCAGCAGCCGGGGGACTAGCGGGAGGACCACGTTATACGAGCAGTACTTC.

The rearrangement links TRBV7-3 to TRBJ1-2; 10 bases are a match to TRBD1. This CDR3 has 15 residues. Germline V gene data show CDR1 as SGHTA and CDR2 as FQGTGA. Trimming at V came to 5 bases and at J to 5 bases, leaving 8 bases not matched to a gene. The chain's CDR3 is CASSLPTGGQYGYTF. CDR3 nucleotide sequence: TGTGCCAGCAGCCTCCCGACAGGGGGCCAATATGGCTACACCTTC.

This chain uses TRBV5-1 with TRBJ1-3; 7 bases map to TRBD1. This CDR3 contains 14 residues. After removal of 2 bases from V and 4 bases from J, the junction contained 3 bases not matched to a gene. Germline V CDR1 and CDR2: SGHRS, YFSETQ. CDR3 sequence (DNA): TGCGCCAGCAGCTTCACAGGGGTGGGAAACACCATATATTTT. Translated: CASSFTGVGNTIYF.

CDR3 loop: CASRSLGATDTQYF. CDR3 bases: TGTGCCAGTAGGTCTTTGGGGGCCACAGATACGCAGTATTTT. The chain links TRBV19 to TRBJ2-3; D might be TRBD1 (6 bases). V was trimmed by 6 bases and J by 2 bases, leaving 12 bases between them. Per germline, CDR1 LNHDA and CDR2 SQIVND (reference sequence). The CDR3 extends over 14 amino acids.

This clone has a handful of counts. The chain is built from TRBV5-4 and TRBJ1-6; the match to TRBD1 covers 10 bases. The CDR3 has 15 residues. V lost 5 bases, J lost 6 bases, and 5 bases stayed unmatched. CDR1 and CDR2 (germline): SGHNT, YYREEE (reference sequence). CDR3 bases: TGTGCCAGCAGGGCCGGGACAGGGGCTAATTCACCCCTCCACTTT. It is translated as CASRAGTGANSPLHF.

The V gene is TRBV4-3, the J gene TRBJ2-1; weak D call: TRBD2 (7 bases). Germline CDR1 LGHNA, CDR2 YSLEER. The CDR3 has 16 residues. V lost 1 base and J lost 5, with 15 bases in between. Here the CDR3 DNA reads TGCGCCAGCAGCCAAGTCTTGGGGGGGCTGAACAATGAGCAGTTCTTC. Translating it yields CASSQVLGGLNNEQFF.

This clone appeared a single time. The chain has TRBV6-1 and TRBJ2-3; 7 nucleotides line up with TRBD1. The germline gives CDR1 MNHNS, CDR2 SASEGT. V was pared by 10 bases and J by 5 bases, with 9 bases of the junction left unmatched. The CDR3 has 13 amino acids. The CDR3 spells CATLRQGQDTQYF. The DNA for the CDR3 is TGTGCCACCCTACGACAGGGACAAGATACGCAGTATTTT.

The V call is TRBV6-5, the J call TRBJ2-7; no firm D call. The CDR3 is 13 residues long. Germline assignment: CDR1 MNHEY and CDR2 SVGAGI. Trimming took 0 bases from V and 2 from J, leaving 5 bases between them. The CDR3, as DNA: TGTGCCAGCAGTTACTCCTGGGCCTACGAGCAGTACTTC. The encoded protein is CASSYSWAYEQYF.

This clone has only one observation. V is TRBV28 and J is TRBJ2-7, with D possibly matching TRBD2 (6 bases). V lost 6 bases to trimming and J lost 0 bases, with 12 bases between them. The CDR3 runs 14 residues. Germline V CDR1 and CDR2: MDHEN, SYDVKM. CDR3: CASRAGLLSYEQYF. In DNA, the CDR3 is TGTGCCAGCAGGGCGGGACTTCTCTCCTACGAGCAGTACTTC.

This clone has just a few counts. The chain recombines TRBV7-9 with TRBJ2-2; TRBD1 aligns across 8 bases. CDR1 is SEHNR, CDR2 FQNEAQ, per germline (reference sequence). The length of the CDR3 is 17 residues. J was trimmed by 0 bases and V by 5 bases; bases with no gene match: 8. The CDR3 loop is CASSHRDRSTNTGELFF. CDR3 DNA sequence: TGTGCCAGCAGCCACCGGGACAGGAGCACGAACACCGGGGAGCTGTTTTTT.

This sequence joins TRBV5-1 and TRBJ2-3; TRBD1 aligns across 10 bases. The CDR3 extends over 14 amino acids. Germline V lookup: CDR1 SGHRS, CDR2 YFSETQ. V was pared by 5 bases and J by 5 bases, with 5 bases of the junction left unmatched. The CDR3 spells CASRAGTGVDTQYF. CDR3 sequence (DNA): TGCGCCAGCAGGGCCGGGACAGGGGTAGATACGCAGTATTTT.

The gene calls are TRBV6-5 and TRBJ2-5; unclear D gene. Looked up from germline, CDR1 is MNHEY and CDR2 is SVGAGI. The CDR3 is 11 residues long. V was shortened by 5 bases and J by 5 bases, with 6 bases between the two germline ends. The CDR3 loop is CASSLEETQYF. Here the CDR3 DNA reads TGTGCCAGCAGTCTAGAGGAGACCCAGTACTTC.

This chain uses TRBV5-1 with TRBJ1-2; no clear D gene. The CDR3 is 13 amino acids. Germline CDR1 SGHRS, CDR2 YFSETQ. V was clipped by 4 bases and J by 4 bases, with 11 bases between them. CDR3 sequence: CASSDGLLYGYTF. The DNA of the CDR3 is TGCGCCAGCAGCGACGGGCTTCTCTATGGCTACACCTTC.

The chain employs TRBV28 and TRBJ2-2; the D gene is possibly TRBD1 (6 bases). Germline lookup yields CDR1 MDHEN and CDR2 SYDVKM. The CDR3 loop spans 16 amino acids. Trimming removed 3 bases from V and 2 bases from J, with 13 bases in between. CDR3 DNA: TGTGCCAGCAGTTTGGCGGTCAGGGGTAACACCGGGGAGCTGTTTTTT. Protein: CASSLAVRGNTGELFF.

The V and J genes are TRBV19 and TRBJ1-4; 7 nucleotides match TRBD1. This CDR3 is 17 amino acids long. CDR1 and CDR2 (germline): LNHDA, SQIVND (reference sequence). The J segment lost 2 bases and the V segment lost 5 bases, leaving 11 bases of the junction unmatched. The CDR3 sequence is CASSPRANRGTNEKLFF. In DNA form, the CDR3 reads TGTGCCAGTAGTCCACGAGCTAACAGGGGTACTAATGAAAAACTGTTTTTT.

The rearrangement uses TRBV9 and TRBJ1-1; 7 bases agree with TRBD1. V shed 6 bases, J shed 5 bases, and the junction held 7 bases outside the gene matches. CDR3 length: 13 amino acids. Per the germline V gene, CDR1 is SGDLS and CDR2 is YYNGEE. CDR3 bases: TGTGCCAGCACTCCCAGGGGGGGGACTGAAGCTTTCTTT. This sequence encodes CASTPRGGTEAFF.

V is TRBV4-2 and J is TRBJ2-7, with a weak D call TRBD2 (6 bases). The germline V gene has CDR1 LGHNA and CDR2 YNFKEQ. The CDR3 is 11 residues long. V lost 4 bases and J lost 7, with 8 bases in between. DNA for the CDR3: TGTGCCAGCAGCCTAGGAGGGGAGCAGTACTTC. Amino acids: CASSLGGEQYF.

The J gene is TRBJ2-3, the V gene TRBV19, with TRBD2 matching over 10 bases. The V and J ends lost 4 bases and 4 bases, in that order; junction bases with no gene match: 5. The length of the CDR3 is 15 residues. In germline, CDR1 is LNHDA, CDR2 SQIVND (reference sequence). The CDR3 coding sequence is TGTGCCAGTAGTACCCTAGCGGGAGAAGCAGATACGCAGTATTTT. Amino acids: CASSTLAGEADTQYF.

The chain is built from TRBV18 and TRBJ1-3, with D perhaps TRBD1 (6 bases). CDR3 length: 14 residues. Trimming pared 2 bases from V and 4 bases from J, leaving 9 bases between. The germline V gene encodes CDR1 KGHSH and CDR2 LQKENI. The DNA of the CDR3 is TGTGCCAGCTCACCAACAGGGTACGGAAACACCATATATTTT. It encodes CASSPTGYGNTIYF.

The chain combines TRBV6-6 with TRBJ2-5; D unresolved. The CDR3 runs 11 residues. The V end lost 6 bases, the J end lost 5 bases, and 7 bases lay between the germline ends. Germline values: CDR1 MNHNY, CDR2 SVGAGI (reference sequence). The CDR3, as DNA: TGTGCCAGCAGCTCCTGGGAGACCCAGTACTTC. Its protein is CASSSWETQYF.

The genes are TRBV5-6 and TRBJ1-1; TRBD1 might be the D (5 bases). The CDR3 runs to 17 residues. In germline, CDR1 is SGHDT, CDR2 YYEEEE. V was trimmed by 0 bases and J by 0 bases, leaving 15 bases between them. The CDR3 loop is CASSLVAGPWMNTEAFF. CDR3 sequence (DNA): TGTGCCAGCAGCTTGGTGGCAGGGCCTTGGATGAACACTGAAGCTTTCTTT.

The chain is built from TRBV4-2 and TRBJ1-1; no clear D. This CDR3 has 14 residues. Between the trimmed V and J ends, which lost 4 bases and 1 base, there was a span of 10 bases. CDR1 and CDR2 from the germline V gene are LGHNA and YNFKEQ. The chain's CDR3 is CASSRGQSNTEAFF. CDR3 nucleotide sequence: TGTGCCAGCAGCCGGGGTCAGTCGAACACTGAAGCTTTCTTT.